Below, one T cell receptor beta chain is given with its context. These data belong to a study of blood T cell repertoires in COVID-19. The CDR3 runs 15 residues. V shed 5 bases and J 5 bases; nucleotides not matched to a gene: 4. Germline assignment: CDR1 MDHEN and CDR2 SYDVKM. Libraries were prepared by immunoSEQ multiplex PCR; TCRdb keeps only in-frame clonotypes and omits some of them. This sample has almost 250,000 clones, with 86% found just once. Sequencing input: peripheral blood. The clonotype was recovered from an elderly woman with COVID-19, enrolled during active disease. The rearrangement joins TRBV28 to TRBJ2-3; 13 bases agree with TRBD2. CDR3 DNA: TGTGCCAGCAGTATTGGACTAGCGGGGGAAGATACGCAGTATTTT. Protein product: CASSIGLAGEDTQYF.